The rows below give T cell receptor beta chains drawn from one sample of a study of blood T cells in healthy people across ages. TCRdb re-derived calls from the 5' RACE reads in MiXCR, one entry per CDR3 protein. This sample has some 710,000 distinct CDR3 sequences, with about half found just once. Sequenced: blood. These receptor sequences come from a man older than 75 in good health. Each CDR3 is given with its conserved first and last residue. A D gene is named only where the DNA matches it firmly. Only part of the rows carry a size: once, few, many, or a class if the clone is expanded.

>.|TRBV11-2|TRBJ2-3|.
TGTGCCAGCAGCTTAGAGGGGGGGCGCCCAGATACGCAGTATTTT
CASSLEGGRPDTQYF
>.|TRBV7-2|TRBJ2-5|TRBD2
TGTGCCAGCAGCTCGACCGGACTAGCGGGAGTTGAGACCCAGTACTTC
CASSSTGLAGVETQYF
>.|TRBV4-3|TRBJ2-5|.
TGCGCCAACAGCCAGAAGCAGGGGCGAGAGACCCAGTACTTC
CANSQKQGRETQYF
>many|TRBV29-1|TRBJ2-6|.
TGCAGCGTTGAAGCCCGTAAGGTGGATTCTGGGGCCAACGTCCTGACTTTC
CSVEARKVDSGANVLTF
>.|TRBV7-9|TRBJ2-7|TRBD2
TGTGCCAGCAGCGCTCCGGGGGTAGCGGGATACTCCTACGAGCAGTACTTC
CASSAPGVAGYSYEQYF
>few|TRBV5-1|TRBJ1-2|TRBD1
TGCGCCAGCAGCCAGGGACAGGGGGCAAATGGCTACACCTTC
CASSQGQGANGYTF
>few|TRBV19|TRBJ1-5|TRBD1
TGTGCCAGTAGTATCGGGACAGGTAGCAATCAGCCCCAGCATTTT
CASSIGTGSNQPQHF
>.|TRBV2|TRBJ1-6|.
TGTGCCAGCAAATCAACTAGCGATTCACCCCTCCACTTT
CASKSTSDSPLHF
>few|TRBV20-1|TRBJ2-2|TRBD2
TGCAGTGCTTTTCCCCCTAGCGGGGGCAACACCGGGGAGCTGTTTTTT
CSAFPPSGGNTGELFF
>.|TRBV4-2|TRBJ2-1|TRBD2
TGTGCCAGCAGCCAAACCCCGGGAGGGCCCTCGGGGGAGCAGTTCTTC
CASSQTPGGPSGEQFF
>.|TRBV7-8|TRBJ2-7|.
TGTGCCAGCAGCTTATACAGGAGTACGAGCGGATCGAGATCCTACGAGCAGTACTTC
CASSLYRSTSGSRSYEQYF
>.|TRBV29-1|TRBJ2-2|.
TGCAGCGTTATAGATTTCACCGGGGAGCTGTTTTTT
CSVIDFTGELFF
>once|TRBV11-2|TRBJ2-1|TRBD1
TGTGCCAGCAGCTTATTGCGGGTATATCCCGGGACAGGTTTTCTCGGCAATGAGCAGTTCTTC
CASSLLRVYPGTGFLGNEQFF
>.|TRBV27|TRBJ1-1|.
TGTGCCAGCAGCAAGGACATCCAGGTGAACACTGAAGCTTTCTTT
CASSKDIQVNTEAFF
>few|TRBV12-3/TRBV12-4|TRBJ2-1|TRBD2
TGTGCCAGCAGAGTAGCGGGAAATATGAATGAGCAGTTCTTC
CASRVAGNMNEQFF
>few|TRBV5-1|TRBJ2-3|TRBD1
TGCGCCAGCAGCGCAGACAGGGGCGCAGTTGTCCATACGCAGTATTTT
CASSADRGAVVHTQYF
>few|TRBV20-1|TRBJ1-1|.
TGCAGTGCTTACAGACGTCGGCGGAACACTGAAGCTTTCTTT
CSAYRRRRNTEAFF
>few|TRBV30|TRBJ2-1|.
TGTGCCTGGACCGCCGGGACCTTTCTCAATGAGCAGTTCTTC
CAWTAGTFLNEQFF
>few|TRBV5-1|TRBJ2-2|TRBD1
TGCGCCAGCTCATCCGGGACAGGGAGAACCGGGGAGCTGTTTTTT
CASSSGTGRTGELFF
>few|TRBV7-6|TRBJ2-5|.
TGTGCCACTAAGGGGGTTGGGGGGCAAGAGACCCAGTACTTC
CATKGVGGQETQYF
>.|TRBV5-5|TRBJ2-7|.
TGTGCCAGCAGTTTATTAGGAGGCCAGGGACCCTACGAGCAGTACTTC
CASSLLGGQGPYEQYF
>.|TRBV20-1|TRBJ2-2|.
TGCAGTGCTAGAGGACCGCTAGGGAACACCGGGGAGCTGTTTTTT
CSARGPLGNTGELFF
>few|TRBV7-2|TRBJ2-1|.
TGTGCCAGCAGCTTAGACGGGAGCGCCCACAATGAGCAGTTCTTC
CASSLDGSAHNEQFF
>.|TRBV7-2|TRBJ2-6|.
TGTGCCAGCAGCTTATATCGCGTGAACTCTGGGGCCAACGTCCCGACTTTC
CASSLYRVNSGANVPTF
>.|TRBV6-6|TRBJ1-1|TRBD1
TGTGCCAGCAGTTATTCCCCTGGGACAGAAAACACTGAAGCTTTCTTT
CASSYSPGTENTEAFF
>.|TRBV11-3|TRBJ2-7|.
TGTGCCAGCAGCCTTATACCCCACTCCTACGAGCAGTACTTC
CASSLIPHSYEQYF
>few|TRBV7-2|TRBJ2-5|.
TGTGCCAGCAGCCCACTCTGGGAAGGGGGAAGAGGAACCCAGTACTTC
CASSPLWEGGRGTQYF
>few|TRBV13|TRBJ1-1|.
TGTGCCAGCAGGCATACAGGTAACACTGAAGCTTTCTTT
CASRHTGNTEAFF
>.|TRBV7-3|TRBJ2-6|.
TGTGCCAGCAGCCCAATGGGGCAGAGCTCTGGGGCCAACGTCCTGACTTTC
CASSPMGQSSGANVLTF
>once|TRBV12-3/TRBV12-4|TRBJ2-3|.
TGTGCCAGCAGCTCCTATGGCGGGGGCACAGATACGCAGTATTTT
CASSSYGGGTDTQYF
>.|TRBV27|TRBJ2-7|.
TGTGCCAGCAGTTTAAGGGGGGCGGGCTACGAGCAGTACTTC
CASSLRGAGYEQYF
>.|TRBV7-9|TRBJ1-1|.
TGTGCCGGGGGGGGAGGACAGTCGAACACTGAAGCTTTCTTT
CAGGGGQSNTEAFF
>many|TRBV15|TRBJ2-5|TRBD1
TGTGCCACCAGCGGGGACAGCTACCAAGAGACCCAGTACTTC
CATSGDSYQETQYF
>few|TRBV9|TRBJ2-3|TRBD2
TGTGCCAGCAGCCCCCGGCAGGGAGGGACAGATACGCAGTATTTT
CASSPRQGGTDTQYF
>few|TRBV29-1|TRBJ2-3|TRBD2
TGCAGCGTTGAAGATCAATGGCGGGAGCTCGCAGATACGCAGTATTTT
CSVEDQWRELADTQYF
>few|TRBV5-4|TRBJ2-1|.
TGTGCCAGCAGCCTTGACCCGGTGGGGGAGCAGTTCTTC
CASSLDPVGEQFF
>.|TRBV12-3/TRBV12-4|TRBJ2-7|.
TGTGCCAGCAGTGCCCGGACTATCTCCTACGAGCAGTACTTC
CASSARTISYEQYF
>few|TRBV7-2|TRBJ2-2|TRBD1
TGTGCCAGCAGCGAGACAGGGGGCCCCGGGGAGCTGTTTTTT
CASSETGGPGELFF
>.|TRBV7-2|TRBJ1-2|.
TGTGCCAGCAGCCCTCCAGGAGTGAAGGACTATGGCTACACCTTC
CASSPPGVKDYGYTF
>few|TRBV6-6|TRBJ2-3|.
TGTGCCAGCCTGGGGGAGTGGGGCACAGATACGCAGTATTTT
CASLGEWGTDTQYF
>few|TRBV20-1|TRBJ2-1|.
TGCAGTGCCCGGGACCGAGTATACAATGAGCAGTTCTTC
CSARDRVYNEQFF
>.|TRBV4-2|TRBJ2-3|.
TGTGCCAGCAGCCAAGAACAGAACCACAATCAGCCCCAGTATTTT
CASSQEQNHNQPQYF
>few|TRBV4-2|TRBJ2-7|TRBD2
TGTGCCAGCAGCCAAGAAGACCCTAGCGGTACCCCCTACGAGCAGTACTTC
CASSQEDPSGTPYEQYF
>.|TRBV29-1|TRBJ2-3|.
TGCAGCGTTGAATCTCCCGGGTCGGTAGATACGCAGTATTTT
CSVESPGSVDTQYF
>.|TRBV27|TRBJ2-7|.
TGTGCCAGCAGCTCAATAGGGACCGAGCAGTACTTC
CASSSIGTEQYF
>.|TRBV5-1|TRBJ2-3|TRBD2
TGCGCCAGCAGTCTAAAGCGGGAGCGTGCAGATACGCAGTATTTT
CASSLKRERADTQYF
>.|TRBV20-1|TRBJ2-1|TRBD2
TGCAGTGCTAGTTTACAAATGCGGGAGACCCAGTTCTTC
CSASLQMRETQFF
>once|TRBV14|TRBJ2-5|TRBD1
TGTGCCAGCAGCCGCAACAGGGGGCGACAAGAGACCCAGTACTTC
CASSRNRGRQETQYF
>.|TRBV6-6|TRBJ1-5|.
TGTGCCAGCAGGCTCCCGGGGGCCGGTCAGCCCCAGCATTTT
CASRLPGAGQPQHF
>few|TRBV7-2|TRBJ1-5|.
TGTGCCAGCAGCTTCCGTTCGGGGGCTCCCGGTCAGCCCCAGCATTTT
CASSFRSGAPGQPQHF
>few|TRBV12-3/TRBV12-4|TRBJ2-4|.
TGTGCCAGCAGTTTACCCCTCCTAGCCAAAAACATTCAGTACTTC
CASSLPLLAKNIQYF
>.|TRBV5-6|TRBJ2-1|.
TGTGCCAGCAGCGTGTTCATGCGAGGTGAGCAGTTCTTC
CASSVFMRGEQFF
>.|TRBV20-1|TRBJ2-1|.
TGCAGTGCTAGAGTTTCCAGCGGTTACAATGAGCAGTTCTTC
CSARVSSGYNEQFF
>.|TRBV4-1|TRBJ2-7|TRBD2
TGCGCCAGCAGCCAAGGCCCAGCGGGAGCACACGAGCAGTACTTC
CASSQGPAGAHEQYF
>once|TRBV29-1|TRBJ1-1|.
TGCAGCGTCACGGTTTCCAATTGGAACACTGAAGCTTTCTTT
CSVTVSNWNTEAFF
>few|TRBV5-1|TRBJ2-1|.
TGCGCCAGCAGCCACCGGGACGGCAATGAGCAGTTCTTC
CASSHRDGNEQFF
>few|TRBV14|TRBJ1-6|.
TGTGCCAGCAGCCAAGATCTGATAGAGAGTCACCTCCACTTT
CASSQDLIESHLHF
>.|TRBV27|TRBJ1-2|.
TGTGCCAGCAGTTCCCGACCACCTGGCTACACCTTC
CASSSRPPGYTF
>.|TRBV7-2|TRBJ2-1|TRBD2
TGTGCCAGCAGAACACTAGCGGGGGGGTACAATGAGCAGTTCTTC
CASRTLAGGYNEQFF
>.|TRBV7-2|TRBJ2-2|TRBD2
TGTGCCGGCAGCTTAACAGCGGGAAGGAGCACCGGGGAGCTGTTTTTT
CAGSLTAGRSTGELFF